This TCR beta chain was recorded in a study of cytomegalovirus exposure and HLA in healthy donors. With 60 Vbeta and 13 Jbeta primers, the PCR was carried out. Assay: immunoSEQ multiplex PCR; the TCRdb copy retains only in-frame clones and omits some. The sample holds about 180,000 clones, 76% seen once. The study's findings and limits: While the bulk of TCR sequences proved rare, some public TCRs turned up in many donors. Previously analyzed data showed that most TCR beta V segments were productive at a frequency of about 90% or about 30%.

About this clone itself: The antigen remains unidentified.

The material sequenced was PBMCs. The TCR comes from a man between 18 and 35 years old in good health and CMV-seronegative.

In DNA form, the CDR3 reads TGTGCCAGCAGCCTCGGCAACCTAGCGGGAGTTAATGAGCAGTTCTTC. Translating it yields CASSLGNLAGVNEQFF. The chain joins TRBV5-8 to TRBJ2-1; 10 bases agree with TRBD2. This CDR3 has 16 amino acids. Germline V CDR1 and CDR2: SGHTS, YDEGEE. The junction had 11 bases not matched to a gene; V was cut back by 4 bases and J by 7 bases.